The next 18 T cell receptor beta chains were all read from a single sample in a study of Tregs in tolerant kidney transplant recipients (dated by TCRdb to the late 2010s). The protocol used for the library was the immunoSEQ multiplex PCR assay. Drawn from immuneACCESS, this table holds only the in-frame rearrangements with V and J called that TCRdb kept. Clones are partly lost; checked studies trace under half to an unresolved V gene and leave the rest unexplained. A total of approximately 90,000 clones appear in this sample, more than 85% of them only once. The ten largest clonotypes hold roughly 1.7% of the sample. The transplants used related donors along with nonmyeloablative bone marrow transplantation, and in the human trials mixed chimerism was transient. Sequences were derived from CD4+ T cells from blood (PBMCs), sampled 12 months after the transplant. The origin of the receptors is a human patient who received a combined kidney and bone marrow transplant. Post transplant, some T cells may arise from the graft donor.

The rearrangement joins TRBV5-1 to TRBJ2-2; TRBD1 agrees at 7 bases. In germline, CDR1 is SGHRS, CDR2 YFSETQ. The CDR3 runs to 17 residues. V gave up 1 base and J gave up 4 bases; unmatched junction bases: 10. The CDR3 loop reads CASSLYAGTASTGELFF. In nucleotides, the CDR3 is TGCGCCAGCAGCTTGTACGCCGGGACAGCGAGCACCGGGGAGCTGTTTTTT.

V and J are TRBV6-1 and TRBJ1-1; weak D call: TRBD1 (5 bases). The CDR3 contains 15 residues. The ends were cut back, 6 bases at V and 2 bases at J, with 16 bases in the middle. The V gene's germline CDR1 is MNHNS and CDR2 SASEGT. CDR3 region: CASRAQAGGNTEAFF. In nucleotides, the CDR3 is TGTGCCAGCAGGGCACAGGCGGGAGGCAACACTGAAGCTTTCTTT.

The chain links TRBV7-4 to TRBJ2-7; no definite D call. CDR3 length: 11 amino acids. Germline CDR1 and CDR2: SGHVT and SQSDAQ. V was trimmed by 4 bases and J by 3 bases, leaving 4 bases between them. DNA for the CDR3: TGTGCCAGCAGCTCCTACTACGAGCAGTACTTC. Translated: CASSSYYEQYF.

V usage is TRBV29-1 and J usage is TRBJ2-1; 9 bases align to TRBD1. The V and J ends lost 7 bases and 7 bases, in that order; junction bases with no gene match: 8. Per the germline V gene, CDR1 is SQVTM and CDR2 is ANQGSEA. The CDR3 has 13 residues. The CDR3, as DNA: TGCAGCGCCCCAAACAGGGGGCTGAATGAGCAGTTCTTC. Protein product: CSAPNRGLNEQFF.

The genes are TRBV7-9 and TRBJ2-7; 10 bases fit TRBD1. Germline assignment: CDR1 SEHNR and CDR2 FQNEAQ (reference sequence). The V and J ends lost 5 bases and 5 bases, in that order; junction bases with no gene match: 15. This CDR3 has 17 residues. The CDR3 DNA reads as TGTGCCAGCAGCCGAACGGGGGGACAGGGGTTATTCCACGAGCAGTACTTC. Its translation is CASSRTGGQGLFHEQYF. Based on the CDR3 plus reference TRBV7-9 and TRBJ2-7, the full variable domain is DTGVSQNPRHKITKRGQNVTFRCDPISEHNRLYWYRQTLGQGPEFLTYFQNEAQLEKSRLLSDRFSAERPKGSFSTLEIQRTEQGDSAMYLCASSRTGGQGLFHEQYFGPGTRLTVT.

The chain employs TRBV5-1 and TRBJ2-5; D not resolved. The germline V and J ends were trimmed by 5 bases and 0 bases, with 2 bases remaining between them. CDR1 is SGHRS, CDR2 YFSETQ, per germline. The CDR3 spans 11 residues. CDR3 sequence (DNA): TGCGCCAGCAGTAACCAAGAGACCCAGTACTTC. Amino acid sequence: CASSNQETQYF. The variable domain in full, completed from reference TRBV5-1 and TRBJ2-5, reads KAGVTQTPRYLIKTRGQQVTLSCSPISGHRSVSWYQQTPGQGLQFLFEYFSETQRNKGNFPGRFSGRQFSNSRSEMNVSTLELGDSALYLCASSNQETQYFGPGTRLLVL.

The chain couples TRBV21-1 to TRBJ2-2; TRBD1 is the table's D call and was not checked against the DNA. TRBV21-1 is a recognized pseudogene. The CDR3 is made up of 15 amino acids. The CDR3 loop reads CASSKIQRNTGELFF. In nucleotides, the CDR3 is TGTGCCAGCAGCAAGATACAGAGGAACACCGGGGAGCTGTTTTTT.

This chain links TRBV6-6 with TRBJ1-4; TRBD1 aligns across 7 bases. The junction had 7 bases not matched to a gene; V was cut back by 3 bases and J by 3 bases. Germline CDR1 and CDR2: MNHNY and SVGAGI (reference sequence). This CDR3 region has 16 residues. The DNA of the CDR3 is TGTGCCAGCAGTTATTGGGGGGACAGACCTAATGAAAAACTGTTTTTT. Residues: CASSYWGDRPNEKLFF.

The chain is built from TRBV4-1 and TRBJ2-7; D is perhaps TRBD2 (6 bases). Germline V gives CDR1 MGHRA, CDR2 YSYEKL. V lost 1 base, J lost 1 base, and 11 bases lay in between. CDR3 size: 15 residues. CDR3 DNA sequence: TGCGCCAGCAGCCAAGCCGGACTAACGTCCTACGAGCAGTACTTC. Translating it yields CASSQAGLTSYEQYF.

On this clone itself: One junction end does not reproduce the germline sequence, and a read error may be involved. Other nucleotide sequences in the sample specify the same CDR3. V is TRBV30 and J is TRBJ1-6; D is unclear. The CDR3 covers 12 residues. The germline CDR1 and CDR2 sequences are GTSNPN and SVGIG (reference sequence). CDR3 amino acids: CAWDTGNSPLHF. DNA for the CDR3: TGTGCCTGGGACACTGGCAATTCCCCCCTCCACTTT. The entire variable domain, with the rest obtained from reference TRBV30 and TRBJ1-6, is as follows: SQTIHQWPATLVQPVGSPLSLECTVEGTSNPNLYWYRQAAGRGLQLLFYSVGIGQISSEVPQNLSASRPQDRQFILSSKKLLLSDSGFYLCAWDTGNSPLHFGNGTRLTVT.

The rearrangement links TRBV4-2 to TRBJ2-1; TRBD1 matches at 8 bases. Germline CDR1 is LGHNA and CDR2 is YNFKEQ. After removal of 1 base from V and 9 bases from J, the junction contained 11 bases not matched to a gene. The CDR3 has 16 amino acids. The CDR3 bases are TGTGCCAGCAGCCAAGTCCGACAGGGGCGTTTCGGTGAGCAGTTCTTC. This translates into CASSQVRQGRFGEQFF.

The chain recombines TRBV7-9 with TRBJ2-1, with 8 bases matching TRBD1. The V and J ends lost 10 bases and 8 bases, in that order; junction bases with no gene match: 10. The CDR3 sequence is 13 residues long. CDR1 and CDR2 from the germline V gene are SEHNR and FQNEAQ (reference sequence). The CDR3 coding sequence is TGTGCCATCCCGGGACAGGATAGACATGAGCAGTTCTTC. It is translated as CAIPGQDRHEQFF.

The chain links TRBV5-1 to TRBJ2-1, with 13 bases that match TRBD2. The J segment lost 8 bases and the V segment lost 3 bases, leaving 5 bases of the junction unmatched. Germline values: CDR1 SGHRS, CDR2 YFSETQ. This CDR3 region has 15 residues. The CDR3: CASSSGLAGVDEQFF. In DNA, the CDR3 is TGCGCCAGCAGCTCCGGACTAGCGGGAGTGGATGAGCAGTTCTTC.

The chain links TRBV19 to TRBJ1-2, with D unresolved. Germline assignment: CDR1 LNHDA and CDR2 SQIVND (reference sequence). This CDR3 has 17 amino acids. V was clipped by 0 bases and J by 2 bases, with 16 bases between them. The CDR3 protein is CASSIDGQSRPNYGYTF. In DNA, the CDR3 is TGTGCCAGTAGTATAGATGGGCAGAGTCGACCCAACTATGGCTACACCTTC.

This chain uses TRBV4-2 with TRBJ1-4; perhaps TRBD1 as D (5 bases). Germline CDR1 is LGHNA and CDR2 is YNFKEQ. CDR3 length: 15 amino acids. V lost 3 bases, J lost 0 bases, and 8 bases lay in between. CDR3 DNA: TGTGCCAGCAGCCATAGACAGCCAACTAATGAAAAACTGTTTTTT. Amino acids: CASSHRQPTNEKLFF.

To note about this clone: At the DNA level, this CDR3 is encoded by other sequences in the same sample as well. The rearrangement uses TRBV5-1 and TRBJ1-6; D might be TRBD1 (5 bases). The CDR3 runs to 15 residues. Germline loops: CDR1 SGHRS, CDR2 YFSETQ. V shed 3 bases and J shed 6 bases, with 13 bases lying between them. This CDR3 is CASSWGDRGNSPLHF. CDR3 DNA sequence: TGCGCCAGCAGCTGGGGGGACCGGGGTAATTCACCCCTCCACTTT.

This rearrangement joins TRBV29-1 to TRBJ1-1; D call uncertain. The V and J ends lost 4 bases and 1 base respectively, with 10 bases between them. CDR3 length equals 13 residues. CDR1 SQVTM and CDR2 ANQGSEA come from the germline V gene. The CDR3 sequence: CSVVHNPNTEAFF. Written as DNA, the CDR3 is TGCAGCGTTGTTCACAACCCGAACACTGAAGCTTTCTTT.

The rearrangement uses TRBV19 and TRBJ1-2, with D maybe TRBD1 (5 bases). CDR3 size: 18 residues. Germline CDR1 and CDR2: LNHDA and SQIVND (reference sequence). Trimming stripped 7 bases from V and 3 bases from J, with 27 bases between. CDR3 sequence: CASMWPGATRRGDYGYTF. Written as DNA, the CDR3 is TGTGCCAGTATGTGGCCGGGAGCTACGCGTCGGGGGGACTATGGCTACACCTTC.